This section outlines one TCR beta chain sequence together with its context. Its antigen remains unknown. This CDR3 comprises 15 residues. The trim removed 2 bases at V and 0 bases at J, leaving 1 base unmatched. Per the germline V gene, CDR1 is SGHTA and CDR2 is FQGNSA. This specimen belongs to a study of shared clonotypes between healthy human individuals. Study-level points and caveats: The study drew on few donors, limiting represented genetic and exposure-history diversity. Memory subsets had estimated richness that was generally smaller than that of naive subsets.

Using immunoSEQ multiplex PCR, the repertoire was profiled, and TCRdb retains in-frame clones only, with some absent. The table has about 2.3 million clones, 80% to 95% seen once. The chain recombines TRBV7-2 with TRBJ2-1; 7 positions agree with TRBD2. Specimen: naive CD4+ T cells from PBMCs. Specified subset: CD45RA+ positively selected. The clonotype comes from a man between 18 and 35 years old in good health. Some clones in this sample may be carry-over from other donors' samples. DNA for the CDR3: TGTGCCAGCAGCTTACAGCGGGGCTCCTACAATGAGCAGTTCTTC. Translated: CASSLQRGSYNEQFF.